The subject of this entry is one T cell receptor beta chain. This CDR3 contains 12 residues. V lost 5 bases, J lost 3 bases, and 6 bases lay in between. The V gene's germline CDR1 is LGHNT and CDR2 FRNRAP. The sample originates from a study of OX40 agonist ivuxolimab in advanced cancers. Assay used: immunoSEQ multiplex PCR; TCRdb lists only in-frame clones, some missing. The repertoire holds 25,000 to 30,000 clones, with more than 75% as singletons. This chain uses TRBV12-5 with TRBJ2-3, with D hard to call. The clonotype comes from an adult with an advanced solid tumor such as melanoma, head and neck, liver or kidney cancer. Sequenced material: CD4+ or CD8+ T cells sorted from blood, taken in a trial of the OX40 agonist ivuxolimab. In DNA form, the CDR3 reads TGTGCTAGTGGTCCCCGGACAGATACGCAGTATTTT. Protein: CASGPRTDTQYF. Full variable domain (remainder filled in from reference TRBV12-5 and TRBJ2-3): DARVTQTPRHKVTEMGQEVTMRCQPILGHNTVFWYRQTMMQGLELLAYFRNRAPLDDSGMPKDRFSAEMPDATLATLKIQPSEPRDSAVYFCASGPRTDTQYFGPGTRLTVL.